This T cell receptor beta chain originates from a study of beta chain features in type 1 diabetes. Findings and limits, study-wide: For patients and controls alike, PCR might favor shorter templates to the same degree. Relative to healthy donors, patients appeared to have naive, central memory and Treg TCRB repertoires that were more similar. There were fewer insertions and more deletions at the VDJ junctions of type 1 diabetes patients.

The isolated RNA, all of it, was reverse transcribed, so expressed TCRB transcripts were what got sequenced. Profiled with immunoSEQ multiplex PCR; TCRdb holds only in-frame clones, not every one. The table includes about 160,000 clones, roughly 9% detected once. Turning to this clone: Its antigen is not identified.

Trimming removed 4 bases from V and 1 base from J; junction bases left unmatched: 3. Per germline, CDR1 LNHDA and CDR2 SQIVND (reference sequence). The length of the CDR3 is 15 residues. The receptor comes from a woman younger than 30 in good health. This chain uses TRBV19 with TRBJ2-2; 7 positions match TRBD2. The material sequenced was central memory CD4+ T cells from blood. This CDR3 reads CASSRVAGNTGELFF. DNA of the CDR3: TGTGCCAGTAGTAGAGTAGCGGGGAACACCGGGGAGCTGTTTTTT.